This entry concerns a single T cell receptor beta chain. The antigen remains unidentified. Diagnosis of hyperthyroidism was new in patients aged 18 to 65, and its duration was under 2 months. This sample stems from a study of T cells in Graves' hyperthyroidism and ophthalmopathy. Study observations and caveats: Among clonotypes expanded in thyroid above 0.001, most were also found in blood. Ophthalmopathy stood apart from stable hyperthyroidism in a 13 V-J model.

RNA transcripts were the template for amplifying TCR beta CDR3 regions. With the HTBI primer set, the TCR CDR3 went through a first round of RT-PCR. From the multiplex PCR reads, TCRdb called clonotypes with MiXCR, one entry per CDR3 protein. The table shows a few hundred thousand distinct CDR3 sequences, with 17% occurring only once. Trimming took off 2 bases at V and 4 bases at J, with 21 bases between the two ends. This CDR3 contains 17 residues. In germline, CDR1 is GTSNPN, CDR2 SVGIG (reference sequence). Sequencing was carried out using blood. This TCR came from a woman in her forties or fifties with Graves' hyperthyroidism. This chain uses TRBV30 with TRBJ1-3; maybe TRBD1 (5 bases). CDR3 nucleotides: TGTGCCTGGAGTAGTCCAGGGATCGGCATGTCCGGAAACACCATATATTTT. Its translation is CAWSSPGIGMSGNTIYF.